These T cell receptor beta chains were read from a single sample in a study of blood T cell repertoires in COVID-19. TCRdb keeps only in-frame clones here, not all; method: immunoSEQ multiplex PCR. This table has about 290,000 clones, 70% to 90% appearing once. Input material: peripheral blood. The receptors derive from a woman aged 45-65 years with active or convalescent COVID-19. CDR3s include the opening cysteine and the closing phenylalanine or tryptophan. The order of the fields is J gene, D gene, clone size, V gene, CDR3 DNA, CDR3 protein. The D gene is left open where the match is weak. Rows give clone size only sometimes, using once, few, many, or a class for an expanded clone.

TRBJ1-5 | NA | NA | TRBV10-2 | TGCGCCAGCACCCGGGACTTTTATAGCAATCAGCCCCAGCATTTT | CASTRDFYSNQPQHF
TRBJ2-1 | TRBD2 | NA | TRBV18 | TGTGCCAGCTCACCTTCACTAGCGGGAGGGCCGAATGAGCAGTTCTTC | CASSPSLAGGPNEQFF
TRBJ2-1 | TRBD2 | few | TRBV5-6 | TGTGCCAGCAGCTCGGGACTACTGGGGCTGCAGTTCTTC | CASSSGLLGLQFF
TRBJ1-1 | NA | NA | TRBV5-1 | TGCGCCAGCAGCGCAACACTAGGACGGAACACTGAAGCTTTCTTT | CASSATLGRNTEAFF
TRBJ2-1 | TRBD1 | NA | TRBV2 | TGTGCCAGCAGTCTGCGGACAGGAGGACCCTACAATGAGCAGTTCTTC | CASSLRTGGPYNEQFF
TRBJ2-5 | TRBD1 | NA | TRBV3-1/TRBV3-2 | TGTGCCAGCAGCCGACATCGGACAGGGCGTTCGAAAGAGACCCAGTACTTC | CASSRHRTGRSKETQYF
TRBJ2-1 | TRBD2 | NA | TRBV5-1 | TGCGCCAGCCTACCCGGGACTAGCGGTTCGCATGAGCAGTTCTTC | CASLPGTSGSHEQFF
TRBJ1-3 | NA | NA | TRBV3-1/TRBV3-2 | TGTGCCAGCAGCCAAGTTCGGGGAAACACCATATATTTT | CASSQVRGNTIYF
TRBJ2-1 | TRBD2 | few | TRBV24-1 | TGTGCCACCAGTGATCCGAACCCAGCTAGCGGGAAATACAATGAGCAGTTCTTC | CATSDPNPASGKYNEQFF
TRBJ2-1 | TRBD2 | NA | TRBV7-9 | TGTGCCAGCAGCTTGCTGGCGGGAGTAGGCAATGAGCAGTTCTTC | CASSLLAGVGNEQFF
TRBJ2-1 | TRBD2 | NA | TRBV6-5 | TGTGCCAGCAGTTACTTTAGCGGGAGTAGAAATGAGCAGTTCTTC | CASSYFSGSRNEQFF
TRBJ2-5 | TRBD2 | NA | TRBV5-5 | TGTGCCAGCTCAGACGCGGGAGGGGGGGAGACCCAGTACTTC | CASSDAGGGETQYF
TRBJ2-1 | NA | NA | TRBV5-1 | TGCGCCAGCGCTCCCTCCGGGAGTGGTGTTAGTGAGCAGTTCTTC | CASAPSGSGVSEQFF
TRBJ1-2 | NA | NA | TRBV10-3 | TGTGCCACCAAGGTTGAGCTAACGGGGTATAGTGGCTACACCTTC | CATKVELTGYSGYTF
TRBJ1-1 | NA | NA | TRBV4-1 | TGCGCCAGCAGCCAAGATCCCACCGGAGGGCTGAACACTGAAGCTTTCTTT | CASSQDPTGGLNTEAFF
TRBJ1-2 | TRBD1 | NA | TRBV28 | TGTGCCAGCACGGACAGGGGGCGATTAGATGGCTACACCTTC | CASTDRGRLDGYTF
TRBJ2-2 | TRBD1 | NA | TRBV7-8 | TGTGCCAGCAGCTTAGTATCTGGGGACAGGGCGCCCGGGGAGCTGTTTTTT | CASSLVSGDRAPGELFF
TRBJ1-4 | NA | NA | TRBV7-9 | TGTGCCAGCAGTTTAGATGCGTCCGGGGAAAAACTGTTTTTT | CASSLDASGEKLFF
TRBJ1-5 | NA | NA | TRBV6-4 | TGTGCCTTTAGGAGAAGCAATCAGCCCCAGCATTTT | CAFRRSNQPQHF
TRBJ1-1 | TRBD1 | NA | TRBV6-2/TRBV6-3 | TGTGCCAGCAGTTCTGGACAGGGAATGAACACTGAAGCTTTCTTT | CASSSGQGMNTEAFF
TRBJ1-5 | TRBD1 | NA | TRBV25-1 | TGTGCCAGCAGTGACACAGGGGAAGGTCAGCCCCAGCATTTT | CASSDTGEGQPQHF
TRBJ2-1 | TRBD2 | NA | TRBV11-3 | TGTGCCAGCAGCTTAGAGTCAGCGGGAGGGCCGTATTACTACAATGAGCAGTTCTTC | CASSLESAGGPYYYNEQFF
TRBJ1-2 | NA | NA | TRBV9 | TGTGCCAGCAGCGTAGTCGCGGGACCCTCTCTCCGAGTTGGCTACACCTTC | CASSVVAGPSLRVGYTF
TRBJ2-3 | NA | once | TRBV28 | TGTGCCAGCAGTCCCGTCCGCCAGGGGCACAGCACAGATACGCAGTATTTT | CASSPVRQGHSTDTQYF
TRBJ1-1 | NA | NA | TRBV5-6 | TGTGCCAGCAGCGACAGTGGGAAAGGGCAGGGCCGGTTT | CASSDSGKGQGRF
TRBJ1-2 | TRBD1 | NA | TRBV7-2 | TGTGCCAGCAGCTCCCTAGGTCGACAGGGGGATAACTATGGCTACACCTTC | CASSSLGRQGDNYGYTF
TRBJ2-5 | TRBD2 | NA | TRBV5-1 | TGCGCCAGCAGGATACCATCAGGGAGGGAAGAGACCCAGTACTTC | CASRIPSGREETQYF
TRBJ2-7 | TRBD2 | once | TRBV6-2/TRBV6-3 | TGTGCCAGCAGTTACAGGGGTCTAGCGGGGTACGAGCAGTACTTC | CASSYRGLAGYEQYF
TRBJ1-4 | TRBD1 | NA | TRBV19 | TGTGCCAGTAGGCCTAAAACAGGGGGCGACGAAAAACTGTTTTTT | CASRPKTGGDEKLFF
TRBJ2-5 | NA | NA | TRBV5-1 | TGCGCCAGCAGCTTCCAGGGGTCACAAGAGACCCAGTACTTC | CASSFQGSQETQYF
TRBJ2-1 | TRBD1 | NA | TRBV15 | TGTGCCACCAGCAGAGGTCGACAGGGGGGTGAGCAGTTCTTC | CATSRGRQGGEQFF
TRBJ2-7 | TRBD1 | NA | TRBV2 | TGTGCCAAAGGACAGGGACCCTACGAGCAGTACTTC | CAKGQGPYEQYF
TRBJ1-3 | NA | NA | TRBV10-1 | TGCGCCAGCAGCCAGGGCTCTGGAAACACCATATATTTT | CASSQGSGNTIYF
TRBJ1-4 | TRBD1 | NA | TRBV27 | TGTGCCAGCCGAAGACAGGGAACTAATGAAAAACTGTTTTTT | CASRRQGTNEKLFF
TRBJ1-4 | TRBD1 | NA | TRBV19 | TGTGCCAGTAGTATAGTGGGACAGGGGGCCGATGAAAAACTGTTTTTT | CASSIVGQGADEKLFF
TRBJ2-2 | TRBD2 | NA | TRBV3-1/TRBV3-2 | TGTGCCAGCAGCCAAGATTTAGCGGGAGGCTCGCCCACCGGGGAGCTGTTTTTT | CASSQDLAGGSPTGELFF
TRBJ2-2 | TRBD2 | NA | TRBV28 | TGTGCCAGCAGTGTACTAGCGGGCGCCGGGGAGCTGTTTTTT | CASSVLAGAGELFF
TRBJ2-5 | TRBD1 | NA | TRBV7-2 | TGTGCCAGCACCCGACAGGGTATGAGGGAGACCCAGTACTTC | CASTRQGMRETQYF
TRBJ2-1 | TRBD2 | NA | TRBV5-4 | TGTGCCAGCAGCGGGACTAGCGGGAGGGGAAGAAGGGATGAGCAGTTCTTC | CASSGTSGRGRRDEQFF
TRBJ2-1 | TRBD2 | NA | TRBV11-2 | TGTGCCAGCAGCACCGGGACTAGCGGAGCCTACAATGAGCAGTTCTTC | CASSTGTSGAYNEQFF
TRBJ2-1 | TRBD2 | few | TRBV19 | TGTGCCAGTAAGGAAGCGGGGGGATCTAATGAGCAGTTCTTC | CASKEAGGSNEQFF
TRBJ2-3 | TRBD2 | NA | TRBV3-1/TRBV3-2 | TGTGCCAGCAGCCAAGGGCTAGCGGGCACAGATACGCAGTATTTT | CASSQGLAGTDTQYF
TRBJ1-3 | TRBD1 | once | TRBV4-1 | TGCGCCAGCAGCCAAACCACAGGGGCAGCCGGCCTATCTTCTGGAAACACCATATATTTT | CASSQTTGAAGLSSGNTIYF
TRBJ1-2 | TRBD1 | few | TRBV7-9 | TGTGCCAGCAGTACCACAGGGGGTAACTATGGCTACACCTTC | CASSTTGGNYGYTF
TRBJ2-7 | NA | NA | TRBV5-1 | TGCGCCAGCAGCTTGGTCAGGGAAGCCGAGCAGTACTTC | CASSLVREAEQYF
TRBJ1-4 | NA | NA | TRBV3-1/TRBV3-2 | TGTGCCAGCGCCCCAGCTAATGAAAAACTGTTTTTT | CASAPANEKLFF
TRBJ1-5 | NA | NA | TRBV19 | TGTGCCAGTAAGCGGCGAATAGGCAATCAGCCCCAGCATTTT | CASKRRIGNQPQHF
TRBJ2-2 | TRBD2 | NA | TRBV19 | TGTGCCGTTGGGGCTAGCGGGAGTTTAACCGGGGAGCTGTTTTTT | CAVGASGSLTGELFF
TRBJ2-5 | NA | NA | TRBV6-6 | TGTGCCAGCAGTAGGCGGGATGGGGAGACCCAGTACTTC | CASSRRDGETQYF
TRBJ1-2 | NA | NA | TRBV18 | TGTGCCAGCTCACCACCATTACAGGGACACTATGGCTACACCTTC | CASSPPLQGHYGYTF
TRBJ1-2 | NA | NA | TRBV28 | TGTGCCAGCAGTCCCCACAGCCGTGGCTACACCTTC | CASSPHSRGYTF
TRBJ2-7 | NA | NA | TRBV6-6 | TGTGCCAGCAGTTACCCTAACTACGAGCAGTACTTC | CASSYPNYEQYF
TRBJ1-2 | TRBD1 | NA | TRBV10-3 | TGTGCCATCAGTGTAGGGACAGCCGTTAACTATGGCTACACCTTC | CAISVGTAVNYGYTF
TRBJ2-2 | TRBD2 | few | TRBV10-1 | TGCGCCAGCAGTGCTACTAGCGGGATGAACACCGGGGAGCTGTTTTTT | CASSATSGMNTGELFF
TRBJ2-6 | NA | few | TRBV30 | TGTGCCTGGAGCCGGGACTCTGGGGCCAACGTCCTGACTTTC | CAWSRDSGANVLTF